This TCR beta chain was observed in a study of T-cell memory formation after mild COVID-19. On the study more broadly: Most TCR clusters belonged to a single donor.

Points on this clonotype: What it binds is not known.

V lost 4 bases and J 2 bases, leaving 13 bases between the germline ends. The length of the CDR3 is 15 residues. Germline lookup yields CDR1 SEHNR and CDR2 FQNEAQ (reference sequence). TCRdb passed the 5' RACE reads through MiXCR, listing each CDR3 protein once. The sample yields approximately 54,000 distinct CDR3 sequences, approximately 12% seen once. Findings of the study overall: Later expanders leaned CD4+, whereas clones that contracted between day 15 and 85 were balanced CD4/CD8.

The specimen was PBMCs or a T cell subset sorted from them (not recorded which). The chain joins TRBV7-9 to TRBJ2-3; weak D call: TRBD1 (5 bases). The TCR sequence derives from a man between 18 and 29 years old who had mild COVID-19 (a few samples of this study predate the infection). Cell type and time point are not known. CDR3: CASSYDRTYTDTQYF. In DNA form, the CDR3 reads TGTGCCAGCAGCTACGACAGAACCTACACAGATACGCAGTATTTT.